This passage covers 21 T cell receptor beta chains from one sample sequenced in a study of response to subunit inactivated influenza vaccine. TCRdb analysed the RT-PCR reads with MiXCR anew, one entry per CDR3 protein. The sample has about 830,000 distinct CDR3 sequences; 18% are singletons. The specimen comprised PBMCs from blood, sampled 5 to 6 days after vaccination. The receptors here all came from a man aged 50-60 years who received an inactivated influenza vaccine.

This chain connects TRBV28 to TRBJ2-2; 9 bases are shared with TRBD2. V shed 6 bases, J shed 4 bases, and the junction held 6 bases outside the gene matches. The CDR3 runs 15 residues. Germline loops: CDR1 MDHEN, CDR2 SYDVKM. CDR3 loop: CASRRLAEGTGELFF. The CDR3 nucleotides read TGTGCCAGCAGAAGACTAGCGGAGGGCACCGGGGAGCTGTTTTTT.

This clonotype was seen a single time. The chain couples TRBV5-1 to TRBJ1-3; D is unclear. Germline values: CDR1 SGHRS, CDR2 YFSETQ. The CDR3 is 16 amino acids. The V and J ends lost 0 bases and 2 bases respectively, with 12 bases between them. CDR3 protein: CASSLAESGTGNTIYF. DNA for the CDR3: TGCGCCAGCAGCTTGGCCGAGTCGGGGACTGGAAACACCATATATTTT.

This clonotype was detected many times. This chain links TRBV12-3 or TRBV12-4 with TRBJ1-2, with TRBD1 matching 7 bases. Trimming removed 3 bases from V and 7 bases from J; junction bases left unmatched: 2. This CDR3 spans 12 amino acids. Here the CDR3 DNA reads TGTGCCAGCAGTTTTCGACAGGGTGGCTACACCTTC. Its translation: CASSFRQGGYTF.

This clonotype turned up a few times. This chain links TRBV18 with TRBJ2-7; 15 bases map to TRBD2. The junction had 6 bases not matched to a gene; V was cut back by 1 base and J by 2 bases. The CDR3 is made up of 18 amino acids. From germline, CDR1 is KGHSH and CDR2 LQKENI. CDR3 DNA sequence: TGTGCCAGCTCACCACTCCCGGGACTAGCGGGAGGTGCCTACGAGCAGTACTTC. As protein: CASSPLPGLAGGAYEQYF.

This clonotype was detected only a few times. The chain joins TRBV11-2 to TRBJ2-1; TRBD2 matches at 11 bases. Trimming cost V 5 bases and J 3 bases; bases outside gene matches: 6. The germline V gene encodes CDR1 SGHAT and CDR2 FQNNGV. This CDR3 comprises 16 residues. The CDR3 here is CASSPRLAGHYNEQFF. The DNA for the CDR3 is TGTGCCAGCAGCCCGCGACTAGCGGGACACTACAATGAGCAGTTCTTC.

This clonotype was observed a few times. The chain has TRBV12-3 or TRBV12-4 and TRBJ2-3, with TRBD1 matching over 8 bases. Trimming removed 3 bases from V and 2 bases from J; junction bases left unmatched: 10. The CDR3 consists of 17 residues. The CDR3 DNA is TGTGCCAGCAGTTTCCTCGCAAGACAGGGGTACACAGATACGCAGTATTTT. Translating gives CASSFLARQGYTDTQYF.

This clonotype was seen a handful of times. J is TRBJ2-2 and V is TRBV6-1, with D tentatively TRBD1 (6 bases). The length of the CDR3 is 16 residues. V lost 6 bases, J lost 1 base, and 15 bases lay in between. CDR1 MNHNS and CDR2 SASEGT come from the germline V gene. In DNA form, the CDR3 reads TGTGCCAGCAGCCCTGGACAGTCCGAGAACACCGGGGAGCTGTTTTTT. Translating it yields CASSPGQSENTGELFF.

The chain links TRBV25-1 to TRBJ1-1; unclear D gene. Looked up from germline, CDR1 is MGHDK and CDR2 is SYGVNS. Trimming removed 6 bases at V and 1 base at J, with 9 bases between. CDR3 size: 13 residues. CDR3 in amino acids: CASRRGGNTEAFF. The CDR3 DNA is TGTGCCAGCAGACGTGGCGGGAACACTGAAGCTTTCTTT.

V is TRBV5-6 and J is TRBJ2-3; the D gene is possibly TRBD1 (5 bases). Per the germline V gene, CDR1 is SGHDT and CDR2 is YYEEEE. V was cut by 5 bases and J by 4 bases, with 14 bases left in between. The CDR3 runs 14 residues. The CDR3 spells CASRPTGAPDTQYF. DNA of the CDR3: TGTGCCAGCAGACCGACTGGGGCCCCAGATACGCAGTATTTT.

This clonotype was detected only a few times. This chain joins TRBV5-1 and TRBJ2-1; D unclear. CDR1 SGHRS and CDR2 YFSETQ come from the germline V gene. The length of the CDR3 is 13 residues. Trimming stripped 0 bases from V and 10 bases from J, with 11 bases between. The CDR3 DNA reads TGCGCCAGCAGCTTGGCCGGCTTCGAGGAGCAGTTCTTC. It codes for CASSLAGFEEQFF.

Only a few counts were recorded for this clonotype. DNA of the CDR3: TGCGCCAGCAGTGATCTGACAGGGAGGAATACCCTATACGAGCAGTACTTC. Protein sequence: CASSDLTGRNTLYEQYF. This chain connects TRBV10-2 to TRBJ2-7; the D gene is possibly TRBD1 (7 bases). The V gene lost 3 bases and the J gene lost 4 bases, with 22 bases spanning the gap. This CDR3 spans 17 amino acids. Germline loops: CDR1 WSHSY, CDR2 SAAADI.

This clonotype was seen at least ten times. V gene TRBV20-1 combines with J gene TRBJ2-2; 8 bases fit TRBD2. CDR3 length: 15 residues. Germline V gives CDR1 DFQATT, CDR2 SNEGSKA (reference sequence). V gave up 6 bases and J gave up 4 bases; unmatched junction bases: 10. The CDR3 DNA reads as TGCAGTGCCCCGGCACTAGCGGCACCCACCGGGGAGCTGTTTTTT. Amino acid sequence: CSAPALAAPTGELFF.

A few counts support this clonotype. The gene calls are TRBV2 and TRBJ2-7; the D is unclear. Trimming pared 7 bases from V and 2 bases from J, leaving 18 bases between. The CDR3 totals 15 residues. From germline, CDR1 is SNHLY and CDR2 FYNNEI. The CDR3 reads CASTLGPGSAYEQYF. For the CDR3, the DNA is TGTGCCAGCACCCTGGGCCCGGGTTCGGCCTACGAGCAGTACTTC.

In this sample, this clonotype turned up a few times. This chain connects TRBV20-1 to TRBJ2-3; D ambiguous. Trimming pared 0 bases from V and 5 bases from J, leaving 12 bases between. CDR3 size: 14 residues. Per the germline V gene, CDR1 is DFQATT and CDR2 is SNEGSKA (reference sequence). The CDR3, as DNA: TGCAGTGCTAGAGATCATAATGTCGGAGATACGCAGTATTTT. This sequence encodes CSARDHNVGDTQYF.

V is TRBV4-1 and J is TRBJ1-6, with D unclear. V lost 4 bases and J lost 7, with 11 bases in between. Germline V gene lookup returns CDR1 MGHRA and CDR2 YSYEKL. CDR3 size: 14 residues. CDR3 loop: CASSPNPINSPLHF. The CDR3 DNA is TGCGCCAGCAGCCCCAATCCCATCAATTCACCCCTCCACTTT.

The chain recombines TRBV4-3 with TRBJ2-5; no firm D call. This CDR3 has 15 amino acids. Germline CDR1 LGHNA, CDR2 YSLEER. Trimming removed 0 bases at V and 2 bases at J, with 10 bases between. The CDR3 is CASSQDFGDQETQYF. The CDR3 DNA sequence: TGCGCCAGCAGCCAAGATTTCGGCGATCAAGAGACCCAGTACTTC.

This clonotype was counted only a few times. V is TRBV20-1 and J is TRBJ2-5; no clear D gene. The CDR3 loop spans 13 amino acids. CDR1 DFQATT and CDR2 SNEGSKA come from the germline V gene (reference sequence). Trimming took 1 base from V and 5 from J, leaving 11 bases between them. The CDR3 coding sequence is TGCAGTGCTAGAGCGGTGGCAAGGGAGACCCAGTACTTC. This codes for CSARAVARETQYF.

The CDR3 DNA reads TGTGCCAGTAGTATAGATGAACTAGCGGGAGGGAATGAGCAGTTCTTC. Its translation: CASSIDELAGGNEQFF. This chain uses TRBV19 with TRBJ2-1, with 13 bases lining up with TRBD2. This CDR3 is built from 16 residues. V lost 0 bases and J lost 7; bases outside the gene matches: 3. Per the germline V gene, CDR1 is LNHDA and CDR2 is SQIVND (reference sequence).

This clonotype was counted a few times. This chain connects TRBV29-1 to TRBJ2-5; D call uncertain. Trimming stripped 6 bases from V and 2 bases from J, with 13 bases between. Germline-derived CDR1 and CDR2 are SQVTM and ANQGSEA. This CDR3 region has 13 residues. This CDR3 is CSVGKGTQETQYF. CDR3 DNA: TGCAGCGTGGGGAAGGGTACGCAAGAGACCCAGTACTTC.

The sample holds many counts of this clonotype. The rearrangement joins TRBV29-1 to TRBJ2-4; the D gene is possibly TRBD1 (5 bases). V lost 1 base to trimming and J lost 14 bases, with 18 bases between them. The CDR3 runs to 13 residues. Germline V lookup: CDR1 SQVTM, CDR2 ANQGSEA. The CDR3, as DNA: TGCAGCGTTGAAGCTGAAAGGGGCGGCCCGGAGTACTTC. It encodes CSVEAERGGPEYF.

V and J are TRBV29-1 and TRBJ2-1, with 8 bases lining up with TRBD2. V was pared by 4 bases and J by 0 bases, with 11 bases of the junction left unmatched. The germline CDR1 and CDR2 sequences are SQVTM and ANQGSEA. The CDR3 contains 17 residues. CDR3 amino acids: CSVAGGRILSSYNEQFF. In DNA form, the CDR3 reads TGCAGCGTTGCTGGCGGGAGGATTCTGAGCTCCTACAATGAGCAGTTCTTC.